The 20 T cell receptor beta chains below were found in one sample sequenced in a study of blood T cell repertoires in COVID-19. Libraries were prepared by immunoSEQ multiplex PCR; TCRdb keeps only in-frame clonotypes and omits some of them. The table records roughly 290,000 clones, around four fifths of them present only once. Sample: peripheral blood. The receptors derive from a woman aged 45 to 65 with active or convalescent COVID-19.

This rearrangement joins TRBV7-3 to TRBJ2-3; TRBD2 agrees at 8 bases. V dropped 5 bases and J dropped 6; count of bases not matched to a gene: 7. The V gene's germline CDR1 is SGHTA and CDR2 FQGTGA. The CDR3 length is 14 residues. This CDR3 is CASSPGGGLDTQYF. In DNA form, the CDR3 reads TGTGCCAGCAGCCCCGGCGGGGGGCTGGATACGCAGTATTTT.

The V and J genes are TRBV5-1 and TRBJ2-2; 9 positions agree with TRBD1. CDR1 SGHRS and CDR2 YFSETQ come from the germline V gene. This CDR3 contains 14 residues. V lost 6 bases, J lost 6 bases, and 6 bases stayed unmatched. CDR3 loop: CASTRDRVPGELFF. Here the CDR3 DNA reads TGCGCCAGCACCCGGGACAGGGTTCCCGGGGAGCTGTTTTTT.

V and J are TRBV7-2 and TRBJ2-1; no clear D. Germline CDR1 is SGHTA and CDR2 is FQGNSA. The length of the CDR3 is 15 residues. V gave up 4 bases and J gave up 6 bases, with 16 bases separating them. The CDR3 DNA sequence: TGTGCCAGCAGCTCCACGGGTCTATATCGCAATGAGCAGTTCTTC. Protein sequence: CASSSTGLYRNEQFF.

This chain joins TRBV3-1 (or the pseudogene TRBV3-2) and TRBJ1-2, with 10 bases identical to TRBD1. V shed 1 base, J shed 6 bases, and the junction held 5 bases outside the gene matches. This CDR3 has 15 residues. Germline loops: CDR1 LGHDT, CDR2 YNNKEL (reference sequence). The CDR3 nucleotides are TGTGCCAGCAGCCAAGGACAGGGGGCGTTCGATGGCTACACCTTC. This translates into CASSQGQGAFDGYTF.

This chain connects TRBV14 to TRBJ1-3; D is ambiguous. With 1 base removed from V and 7 bases from J, the gap between germline ends came to 11 bases. Germline lookup yields CDR1 SGHDN and CDR2 FVKESK. The CDR3 loop spans 14 amino acids. The CDR3 bases are TGTGCCAGCAGCCAAGTGCGGAGGGCCAACACCATATATTTT. Its translation is CASSQVRRANTIYF.

The V call is TRBV5-4, the J call TRBJ1-1, with 7 bases that match TRBD1. CDR3 length: 13 residues. Trimming took 2 bases from V and 6 from J; bases not matched to a gene: 4. Germline CDR1 SGHNT, CDR2 YYREEE (reference sequence). This CDR3 reads CASSFYRGAEAFF. CDR3 DNA sequence: TGTGCCAGCAGCTTCTACAGGGGTGCTGAAGCTTTCTTT.

Concerning this clone itself: The junction does not match germline at one end; this may be a read error. This chain connects TRBV10-3 to TRBJ2-7, with TRBD2 identical over 9 bases. The germline V gene encodes CDR1 ENHRY and CDR2 SYGVKD. The CDR3 covers 16 residues. CDR3 DNA sequence: TGTGCCATCAGTGACCCCGGGGGTAGCGGGAGCTTTGTTAGGGACTTC. It is translated as CAISDPGGSGSFVRDF.

The chain recombines TRBV11-2 with TRBJ1-6, with D possibly TRBD1 on 5 matching bases. Germline CDR1 SGHAT, CDR2 FQNNGV. Trimming took off 5 bases at V and 6 bases at J, with 17 bases between the two ends. The CDR3 runs 16 residues. CDR3 sequence reads: CASSLPGPGGNSPLHF. CDR3 sequence (DNA): TGTGCCAGCAGCCTTCCGGGGCCCGGGGGTAATTCACCCCTCCACTTT.

The rearrangement uses TRBV28 and TRBJ1-2; TRBD1 agrees at 8 bases. Germline V gene data show CDR1 as MDHEN and CDR2 as SYDVKM. V lost 3 bases to trimming and J lost 14 bases; unmatched junction nucleotides: 5. The CDR3 length is 11 residues. Here the CDR3 DNA reads TGTGCCAGCAGTTTGACAGGGGCGCAGACCTTC. It encodes CASSLTGAQTF.

The J gene is TRBJ2-7, the V gene TRBV2; 9 bases align to TRBD1. This CDR3 has 13 residues. The V gene's germline CDR1 is SNHLY and CDR2 FYNNEI. Trimming removed 5 bases from V and 7 bases from J; junction bases left unmatched: 6. The DNA of the CDR3 is TGTGCCAGCAGTTCGGACAGGGGCGGGGAGCAGTACTTC. Its protein product is CASSSDRGGEQYF. Looking up the rest from reference TRBV2 and TRBJ2-7 gives the full variable domain: EPEVTQTPSHQVTQMGQEVILRCVPISNHLYFYWYRQILGQKVEFLVSFYNNEISEKSEIFDDQFSVERPDGSNFTLKIRSTKLEDSAMYFCASSSDRGGEQYFGPGTRLTVT.

This clone was seen only a few times. The chain is built from TRBV5-6 and TRBJ2-1, with D tentatively TRBD2 (5 bases). The CDR3 runs 14 residues. Germline values: CDR1 SGHDT, CDR2 YYEEEE. V was trimmed by 2 bases and J by 8 bases, leaving 14 bases between them. The CDR3 loop is CASSFSPSTDEQFF. For the CDR3, the DNA is TGTGCCAGCAGCTTCAGCCCTAGCACCGATGAGCAGTTCTTC. The full variable domain, its missing parts supplied by reference TRBV5-6 and TRBJ2-1, is DAGVTQSPTHLIKTRGQQVTLRCSPKSGHDTVSWYQQALGQGPQFIFQYYEEEERQRGNFPDRFSGHQFPNYSSELNVNALLLGDSALYLCASSFSPSTDEQFFGPGTRLTVL.

V is TRBV9 and J is TRBJ2-3, with 12 nucleotides matching TRBD2. The CDR3 spans 16 residues. V shed 3 bases, J shed 2 bases, and the junction held 4 bases outside the gene matches. CDR1 SGDLS and CDR2 YYNGEE come from the germline V gene. For the CDR3, the DNA is TGTGCCAGCAGCGCCGGACTAGCGGGGAACACAGATACGCAGTATTTT. It translates to CASSAGLAGNTDTQYF.

This chain uses TRBV3-1 (or the pseudogene TRBV3-2) with TRBJ2-7; unclear D gene. Trimming pared 0 bases from V and 2 bases from J, leaving 26 bases between. From germline, CDR1 is LGHDT and CDR2 YNNKEL (reference sequence). This CDR3 is built from 20 residues. The CDR3 is CASSQESTSDIPPIPYEQYF. CDR3 DNA: TGTGCCAGCAGCCAAGAATCGACGAGCGATATCCCTCCTATCCCCTACGAGCAGTACTTC.

This clone was seen a single time. The chain is built from TRBV19 and TRBJ2-7; 11 bases agree with TRBD2. V gave up 5 bases and J gave up 2 bases; unmatched junction bases: 8. Germline values: CDR1 LNHDA, CDR2 SQIVND (reference sequence). CDR3 length equals 16 residues. The CDR3 region has the DNA TGTGCCAGTAGTGGGCCGGGTAGCGGGAGGGCCTACGAGCAGTACTTC. It is translated as CASSGPGSGRAYEQYF. The full variable domain, with the rest looked up from reference TRBV19 and TRBJ2-7, is DGGITQSPKYLFRKEGQNVTLSCEQNLNHDAMYWYRQDPGQGLRLIYYSQIVNDFQKGDIAEGYSVSREKKESFPLTVTSAQKNPTAFYLCASSGPGSGRAYEQYFGPGTRLTVT.

This chain connects TRBV6-5 to TRBJ2-7; 8 bases fit TRBD1. The V gene end was trimmed by 5 bases and the J gene end by 2 bases; junction bases not matched to a gene: 8. This CDR3 region has 15 residues. CDR1 MNHEY and CDR2 SVGAGI come from the germline V gene. The DNA for the CDR3 is TGTGCCAGCAGTCCTAGGACAGGGTCGACCTACGAGCAGTACTTC. Translation: CASSPRTGSTYEQYF.

The chain has TRBV4-1 and TRBJ2-3, with 7 positions matching TRBD2. Trimming cost V 4 bases and J 4 bases; bases outside gene matches: 17. The CDR3 spans 18 residues. Germline V gene lookup returns CDR1 MGHRA and CDR2 YSYEKL. CDR3: CASSPGPGSREPADTQYF. The CDR3 nucleotides read TGCGCCAGCAGCCCCGGTCCAGGGTCGCGGGAGCCCGCAGATACGCAGTATTTT.

The chain has TRBV5-1 and TRBJ2-1; 8 bases fit TRBD1. The CDR3 totals 13 residues. Germline V lookup: CDR1 SGHRS, CDR2 YFSETQ. V was clipped by 3 bases and J by 6 bases; unmatched bases: 2. The CDR3 spells CASSYGQGNEQFF. The CDR3 nucleotides are TGCGCCAGCAGCTACGGACAGGGCAATGAGCAGTTCTTC.

There are a few counts of this clone. The V call is TRBV4-2, the J call TRBJ2-2; 8 bases line up with TRBD2. This CDR3 has 17 residues. With V trimmed by 1 base and J by 6 bases, 10 bases remained unmatched. Germline V CDR1 and CDR2: LGHNA, YNFKEQ. The CDR3 nucleotides are TGTGCCAGCAGCCAAGCCTTTTCTCTCGGGAGGGCCGGGGAGCTGTTTTTT. It codes for CASSQAFSLGRAGELFF.

This chain uses TRBV2 with TRBJ2-1; no reliable D call. The CDR3 runs to 10 residues. Trimming took off 3 bases at V and 9 bases at J, with 3 bases between the two ends. Looked up from germline, CDR1 is SNHLY and CDR2 is FYNNEI. As DNA, the CDR3 is TGTGCCAGCAGTGAGGCTGAGCAGTTCTTC. This encodes CASSEAEQFF.

This chain uses TRBV2 with TRBJ2-1; a weak D match, TRBD2 (6 bases). Trimming removed 4 bases from V and 10 bases from J, with 11 bases in between. The germline V gene encodes CDR1 SNHLY and CDR2 FYNNEI. The CDR3 loop spans 12 amino acids. DNA for the CDR3: TGTGCCAGCAGTGTACTAGCTCGGGAGCAGTTCTTC. Protein: CASSVLAREQFF.